This T cell receptor (beta chain) derives from a study of T cell responses to AZD1222 COVID-19 vaccine. Using immunoSEQ multiplex PCR, the repertoire was profiled, and TCRdb retains in-frame clones only, with some absent. Among about 120,000 clones, about 90% were seen once, and the ten largest hold roughly 13%. Trimming left V 2 bases short and J 8 bases short, with 14 bases between. The CDR3 is made up of 14 amino acids. CDR1 is KGHDR and CDR2 is SFDVKD in the germline V gene. This chain joins TRBV24-1 and TRBJ1-2; maybe TRBD1 (6 bases). The material was peripheral blood, obtained on day 0 of AZD1222 vaccination. This TCR came from an adult in good health. CDR3 loop: CATSDSNRERGYTF. CDR3 in DNA: TGTGCCACCAGTGATTCAAACAGGGAGAGGGGCTACACCTTC.